This T cell receptor beta chain was sequenced during a study of blood T cell repertoires in COVID-19. Across the study: Nucleic acid was either cDNA or gDNA, and it came from T cells, B-cell-depleted T cells, or PBMCs.

Sequencing was performed with immunoSEQ multiplex PCR; in TCRdb, only in-frame clones are kept and a portion is missing. The data contain 250,000 to 300,000 clones, less than 85% of them singletons. V lost 7 bases to trimming and J lost 4 bases; unmatched junction nucleotides: 9. Per the germline V gene, CDR1 is MNHEY and CDR2 is SVGAGI. This CDR3 region has 14 residues. V is TRBV6-5 and J is TRBJ2-7; 8 bases match TRBD1. Sequencing used peripheral blood. The sequence was obtained from a man aged 55-75 years who had recovered from COVID-19. The CDR3 region has the DNA TGTGCCAGCAACGACAGGGGTAATAGTTACGAGCAGTACTTC. Protein sequence: CASNDRGNSYEQYF.